Listed below are T cell receptor beta chains from one sample, sequenced in a study of identical twins. Via MiXCR, TCRdb re-called the 5' RACE reads, giving one row per CDR3 protein. Among some 710,000 distinct CDR3 sequences listed, 6% to 6.5% were seen once. The sample taken for sequencing was naive T cells sorted from blood. The receptor source for this set is a man aged 18 to 35 in good health. The CDR3 runs from the conserved cysteine through the conserved F or W. D genes are given only for firm matches. Expanded clones are given a class, and other clones once, few, many or no size at all.

TRBD1	many	TRBV20-1	TRBJ1-5	17	CSARDHPRGVEDQPQHF	TGCAGTGCTAGAGATCACCCCAGGGGGGTGGAGGATCAGCCCCAGCATTTT
NA	NA	TRBV27	TRBJ2-1	15	CASSFRVSPGNEQFF	TGTGCCAGCAGTTTCAGGGTCTCCCCAGGCAATGAGCAGTTCTTC
TRBD2	few	TRBV24-1	TRBJ2-3	18	CATLGLAGYHQVADTQYF	TGTGCCACCTTGGGACTAGCGGGATACCATCAAGTAGCAGATACGCAGTATTTT
TRBD1	many	TRBV5-1	TRBJ2-4	16	CASSWGTGAGKNIQYF	TGCGCCAGCAGCTGGGGGACAGGGGCTGGCAAAAACATTCAGTACTTC
TRBD2	many	TRBV5-1	TRBJ2-1	17	CASSSRPGLADYNEQFF	TGCGCCAGCAGCTCGCGACCGGGACTAGCGGATTACAATGAGCAGTTCTTC
TRBD1	many	TRBV27	TRBJ2-1	21	CASSLYPGTGDASSSYNEQFF	TGTGCCAGCAGTTTATACCCAGGGACAGGGGACGCATCTAGCTCCTACAATGAGCAGTTCTTC
NA	NA	TRBV12-3/TRBV12-4	TRBJ2-3	13	CASSLLSWDTQYF	TGTGCCAGCAGTTTATTGAGCTGGGATACGCAGTATTTT
TRBD1	NA	TRBV20-1	TRBJ2-7	16	CSAKNRQRQGSYEQYF	TGCAGTGCAAAAAACCGGCAGCGACAGGGGTCGTACGAGCAGTACTTC
NA	many	TRBV29-1	TRBJ2-5	13	CSVEGRHQETQYF	TGCAGCGTTGAAGGGCGGCACCAAGAGACCCAGTACTTC
TRBD2	few	TRBV18	TRBJ2-3	17	CASSPLFGGRETDTQYF	TGTGCCAGCTCACCCCTCTTTGGCGGGAGAGAAACAGATACGCAGTATTTT
TRBD2	NA	TRBV29-1	TRBJ2-7	14	CSAVGLADSYEQYF	TGCAGCGCAGTGGGACTAGCGGACTCCTACGAGCAGTACTTC
NA	many	TRBV27	TRBJ1-5	15	CASSLWGREGQPQHF	TGTGCCAGCAGTTTATGGGGCAGGGAAGGTCAGCCCCAGCATTTT
NA	few	TRBV12-3/TRBV12-4	TRBJ2-3	16	CASSRDSGPSTDTQYF	TGTGCCAGCAGCCGGGACTCAGGGCCTAGCACAGATACGCAGTATTTT
NA	many	TRBV29-1	TRBJ2-2	12	CSVEEATGELFF	TGCAGCGTTGAGGAGGCGACCGGGGAGCTGTTTTTT
NA	few	TRBV30	TRBJ1-3	12	CALTDGGYTIYF	TGTGCCCTAACCGACGGAGGGTACACCATATATTTT
TRBD2	NA	TRBV5-1	TRBJ2-3	16	CASSLLAGAGTDTQYF	TGCGCCAGCAGCCTCCTAGCGGGAGCGGGCACAGATACGCAGTATTTT
NA	few	TRBV9	TRBJ1-5	14	CASSVDVSYQPQHF	TGTGCCAGCAGCGTAGATGTCTCCTATCAGCCCCAGCATTTT
NA	many	TRBV25-1	TRBJ1-1	14	CASSPIQGNTEAFF	TGTGCCAGCAGTCCAATACAAGGGAACACTGAAGCTTTCTTT
NA	many	TRBV12-3/TRBV12-4	TRBJ1-2	14	CASSWRFRDGAGTF	TGTGCCAGCAGTTGGCGATTCCGGGACGGAGCGGGCACCTTC
NA	many	TRBV12-3/TRBV12-4	TRBJ1-6	13	CASSLRTGSPLHF	TGTGCCAGCAGTTTGAGGACTGGTTCACCCCTCCACTTT
TRBD2	few	TRBV12-3/TRBV12-4	TRBJ2-1	15	CASRKTSGDYNEQFF	TGTGCCAGCAGAAAGACTAGCGGAGATTACAATGAGCAGTTCTTC
TRBD1	NA	TRBV12-3/TRBV12-4	TRBJ2-7	17	CASSSYWGVQGAYEQYF	TGTGCCAGCAGCAGTTACTGGGGGGTACAGGGGGCCTACGAGCAGTACTTC
TRBD1	many	TRBV27	TRBJ1-2	17	CASSLSPGQGTDYGYTF	TGTGCCAGCAGTTTATCCCCCGGACAGGGCACTGACTATGGCTACACCTTC
NA	NA	TRBV6-5	TRBJ2-1	15	CASSYLNLGTSEQFF	TGTGCCAGCAGTTACTTAAACTTAGGGACATCTGAGCAGTTCTTC